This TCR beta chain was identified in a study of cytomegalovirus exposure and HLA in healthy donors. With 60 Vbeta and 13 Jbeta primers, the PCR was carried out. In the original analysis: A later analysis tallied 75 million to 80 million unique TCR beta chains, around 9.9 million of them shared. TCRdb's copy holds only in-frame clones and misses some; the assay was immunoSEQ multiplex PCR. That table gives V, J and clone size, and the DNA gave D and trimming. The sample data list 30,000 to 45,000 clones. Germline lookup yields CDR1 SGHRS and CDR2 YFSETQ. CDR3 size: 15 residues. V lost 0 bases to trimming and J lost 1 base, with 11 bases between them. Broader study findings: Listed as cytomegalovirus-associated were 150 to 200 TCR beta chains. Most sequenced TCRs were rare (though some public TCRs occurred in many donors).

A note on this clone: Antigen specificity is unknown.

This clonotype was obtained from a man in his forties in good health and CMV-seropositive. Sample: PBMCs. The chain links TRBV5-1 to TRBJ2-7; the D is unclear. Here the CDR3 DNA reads TGCGCCAGCAGCTTGGAATTGGGCAGATCCTACGAGCAGTACTTC. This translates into CASSLELGRSYEQYF.